This TCR beta chain originates from a study of blood T cell repertoires in COVID-19. On the study more broadly: The United States, Italy and Spain provided the acute and convalescent COVID-19 samples.

This CDR3 contains 16 residues. V shed 1 base and J 3 bases; nucleotides not matched to a gene: 9. Germline V gene lookup returns CDR1 LGHDT and CDR2 YNNKEL (reference sequence). Sequencing was performed with immunoSEQ multiplex PCR; in TCRdb, only in-frame clones are kept and a portion is missing. The repertoire holds approximately 290,000 clones, with around 87% as singletons. The sequencing input was PBMCs or T cells enriched from blood (not recorded which). The chain has TRBV3-1 (or the pseudogene TRBV3-2) and TRBJ2-7, with 7 bases identical to TRBD1. The TCR originated in a woman aged 18-29 years with acute COVID-19. In nucleotides, the CDR3 is TGTGCCAGCAGCCAAGCTCCACAGGGGATCTTCTACGAGCAGTACTTC. Translating it yields CASSQAPQGIFYEQYF.